This T cell receptor beta chain was retrieved from a study of human T cells and chemical hapten exposure. Trimming shortened V by 6 bases and J by 15 bases, and 18 bases separated the two germline ends. The V gene's germline CDR1 is DFQATT and CDR2 SNEGSKA (reference sequence). The CDR3 has 11 amino acids. The time point here: pre-sensitization, week 0. Treatment of the sample: therapeutic diphenylcyclopropenone sensitization with weekly scalp DPC. MiXCR, applied by TCRdb to the RACE reads, yields one record per CDR3 protein. The sample comprises about 110,000 distinct CDR3 sequences, around 12% of which are singletons, and around 1.7% rests with the top ten. Many counts were recorded for this clonotype. Its antigen is undetermined. Study-wide points: The formation of large CDR3 similarity clusters by expanded TCRs significantly exceeded that of controls. There was a positive correlation between PT1 expanded TCR counts and patch test score.

The sample here was whole blood, taken in connection with sensitization to the hapten diphenylcyclopropenone (DPC). The TCR was taken from a woman in her 50s with alopecia areata. Some clones in this sample may be carry-over from other donors' samples. This chain links TRBV20-1 with TRBJ2-1, with D uncertain. The CDR3 is CSADRLSSPFF. CDR3 bases: TGCAGTGCCGACCGGTTGAGCAGTCCGTTCTTC.